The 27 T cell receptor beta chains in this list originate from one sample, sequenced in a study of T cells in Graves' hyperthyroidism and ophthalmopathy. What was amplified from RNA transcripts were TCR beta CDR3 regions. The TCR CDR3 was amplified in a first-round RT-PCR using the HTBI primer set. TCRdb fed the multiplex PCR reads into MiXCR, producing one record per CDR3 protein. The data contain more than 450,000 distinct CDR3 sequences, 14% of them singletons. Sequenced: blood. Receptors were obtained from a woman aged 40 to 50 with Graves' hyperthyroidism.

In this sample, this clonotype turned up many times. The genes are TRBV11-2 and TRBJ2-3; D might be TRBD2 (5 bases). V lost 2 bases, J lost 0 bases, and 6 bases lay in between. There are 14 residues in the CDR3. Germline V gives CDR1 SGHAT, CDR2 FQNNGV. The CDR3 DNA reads TGTGCCAGCAGCTTACCGGGAAGCACAGATACGCAGTATTTT. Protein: CASSLPGSTDTQYF.

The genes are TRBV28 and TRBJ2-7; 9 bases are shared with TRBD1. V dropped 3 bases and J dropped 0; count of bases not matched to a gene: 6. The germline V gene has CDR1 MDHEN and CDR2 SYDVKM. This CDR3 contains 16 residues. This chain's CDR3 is CASSFPDRGSSYEQYF. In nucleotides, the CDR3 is TGTGCCAGCAGTTTTCCGGACAGGGGCTCCTCCTACGAGCAGTACTTC.

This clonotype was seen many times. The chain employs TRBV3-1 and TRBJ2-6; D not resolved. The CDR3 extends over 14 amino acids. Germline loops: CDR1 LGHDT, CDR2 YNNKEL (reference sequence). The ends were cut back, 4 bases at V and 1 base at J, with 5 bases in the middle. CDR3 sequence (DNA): TGTGCCAGCAGCCGAACGTCTGGGGCCAACGTCCTGACTTTC. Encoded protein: CASSRTSGANVLTF.

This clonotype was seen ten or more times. The CDR3 DNA follows: TGTGCCAGCATCGCGGACATCTCTACCAAAAACATTCAGTACTTC. The encoded protein is CASIADISTKNIQYF. The chain carries TRBV2 and TRBJ2-4, with TRBD1 as a possible D gene (5 bases). The germline V and J ends were trimmed by 7 bases and 2 bases, with 15 bases remaining between them. Germline V gives CDR1 SNHLY, CDR2 FYNNEI. The CDR3 consists of 15 residues.

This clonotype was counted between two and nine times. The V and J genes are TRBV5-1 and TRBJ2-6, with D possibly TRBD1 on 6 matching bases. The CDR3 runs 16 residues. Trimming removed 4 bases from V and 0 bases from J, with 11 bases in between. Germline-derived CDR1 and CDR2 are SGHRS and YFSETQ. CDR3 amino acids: CASSTTGTSGANVLTF. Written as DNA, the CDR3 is TGCGCCAGCAGCACCACAGGGACCTCTGGGGCCAACGTCCTGACTTTC.

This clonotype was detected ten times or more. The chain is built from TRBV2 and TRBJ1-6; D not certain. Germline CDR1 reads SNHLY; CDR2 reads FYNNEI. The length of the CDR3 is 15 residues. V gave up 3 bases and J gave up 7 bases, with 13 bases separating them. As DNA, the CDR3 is TGTGCCAGCAGTGAGTTTGGTGTGGTGAATTCACCCCTCCACTTT. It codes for CASSEFGVVNSPLHF.

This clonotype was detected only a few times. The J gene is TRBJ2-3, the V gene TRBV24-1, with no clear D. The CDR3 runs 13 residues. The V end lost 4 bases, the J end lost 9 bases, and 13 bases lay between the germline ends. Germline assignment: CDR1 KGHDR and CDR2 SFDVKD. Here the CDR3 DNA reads TGTGCCACCAGTGAAACAGACGGGCGGACGCAGTATTTT. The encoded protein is CATSETDGRTQYF.

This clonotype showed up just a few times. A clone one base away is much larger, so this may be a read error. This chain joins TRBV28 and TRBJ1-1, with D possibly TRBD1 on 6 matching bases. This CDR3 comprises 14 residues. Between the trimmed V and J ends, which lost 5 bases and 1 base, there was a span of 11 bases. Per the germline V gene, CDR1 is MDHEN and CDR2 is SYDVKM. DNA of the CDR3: TGTGCCAGCAGTCTTAGGGGGAAGAACACTGAAGCTTTCTTT. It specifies CASSLRGKNTEAFF.

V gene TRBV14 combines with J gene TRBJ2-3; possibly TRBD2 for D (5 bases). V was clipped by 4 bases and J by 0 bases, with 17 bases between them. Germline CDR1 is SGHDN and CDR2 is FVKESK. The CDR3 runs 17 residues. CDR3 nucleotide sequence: TGTGCCAGCAGCCCATTTTTAGGAGGAGGCAGCACAGATACGCAGTATTTT. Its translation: CASSPFLGGGSTDTQYF.

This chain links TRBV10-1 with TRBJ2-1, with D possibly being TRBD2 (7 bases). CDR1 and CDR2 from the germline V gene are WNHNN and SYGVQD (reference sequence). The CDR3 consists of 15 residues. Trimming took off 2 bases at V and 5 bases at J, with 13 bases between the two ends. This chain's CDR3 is CASSEGGDMNNEQFF. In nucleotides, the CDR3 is TGCGCCAGCAGTGAGGGGGGGGACATGAACAATGAGCAGTTCTTC.

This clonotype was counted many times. CDR3 region: CASSFQLAGGKGRTDTQYF. The CDR3 nucleotides read TGCGCCAGCAGCTTCCAACTAGCGGGAGGGAAAGGGCGCACAGATACGCAGTATTTT. This chain uses TRBV5-1 with TRBJ2-3, with TRBD2 matching over 13 bases. Germline V gene lookup returns CDR1 SGHRS and CDR2 YFSETQ. The CDR3 consists of 19 residues. The V gene end was trimmed by 2 bases and the J gene end by 1 base; junction bases not matched to a gene: 10.

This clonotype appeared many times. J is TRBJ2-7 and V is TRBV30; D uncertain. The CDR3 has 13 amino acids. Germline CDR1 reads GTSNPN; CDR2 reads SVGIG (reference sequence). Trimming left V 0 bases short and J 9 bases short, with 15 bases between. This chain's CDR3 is CAWSVHGVVAQYF. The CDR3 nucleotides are TGTGCCTGGAGTGTACATGGGGTAGTCGCGCAGTACTTC.

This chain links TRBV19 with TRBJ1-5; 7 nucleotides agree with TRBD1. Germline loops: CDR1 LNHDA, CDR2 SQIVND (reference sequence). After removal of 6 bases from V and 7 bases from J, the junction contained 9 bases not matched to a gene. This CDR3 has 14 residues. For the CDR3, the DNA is TGTGCCAGTAGACAAAGACAGGGAGACCAGCCCCAGCATTTT. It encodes CASRQRQGDQPQHF.

The DNA of the CDR3 is TGTGCCAGCAGTTTTGACAGGGCCCCCGACACCGGGGAGCTGTTTTTT. Its protein product is CASSFDRAPDTGELFF. The V gene is TRBV27, the J gene TRBJ2-2; 7 bases fit TRBD1. Trimming cost V 3 bases and J 3 bases; bases outside gene matches: 7. The length of the CDR3 is 16 residues. Germline V gene sequence: CDR1 MNHEY, CDR2 SMNVEV (reference sequence).

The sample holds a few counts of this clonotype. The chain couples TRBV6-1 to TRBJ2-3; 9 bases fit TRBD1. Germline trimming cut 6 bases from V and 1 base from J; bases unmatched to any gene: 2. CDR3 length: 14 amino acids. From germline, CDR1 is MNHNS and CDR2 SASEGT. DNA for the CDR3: TGTGCCAGCAGGAGGACAGGGGGCACAGATACGCAGTATTTT. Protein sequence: CASRRTGGTDTQYF.

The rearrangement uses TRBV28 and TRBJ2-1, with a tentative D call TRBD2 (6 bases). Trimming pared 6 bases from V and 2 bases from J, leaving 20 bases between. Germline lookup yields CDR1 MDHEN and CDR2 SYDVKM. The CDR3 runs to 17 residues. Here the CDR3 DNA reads TGTGCCAGCAGCCCCGCGTGGAGGGCCGAGGCCTACAATGAGCAGTTCTTC. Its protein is CASSPAWRAEAYNEQFF. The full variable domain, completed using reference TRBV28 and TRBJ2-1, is DVKVTQSSRYLVKRTGEKVFLECVQDMDHENMFWYRQDPGLGLRLIYFSYDVKMKEKGDIPEGYSVSREKKERFSLILESASTNQTSMYLCASSPAWRAEAYNEQFFGPGTRLTVL.

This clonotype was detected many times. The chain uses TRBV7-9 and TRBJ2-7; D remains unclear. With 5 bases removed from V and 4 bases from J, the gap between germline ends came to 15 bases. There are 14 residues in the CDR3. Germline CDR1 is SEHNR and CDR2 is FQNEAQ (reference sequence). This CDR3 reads CASSPRLTPYEQYF. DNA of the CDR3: TGTGCCAGCAGCCCTCGATTGACTCCATACGAGCAGTACTTC. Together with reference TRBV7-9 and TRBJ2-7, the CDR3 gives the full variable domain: DTGVSQNPRHKITKRGQNVTFRCDPISEHNRLYWYRQTLGQGPEFLTYFQNEAQLEKSRLLSDRFSAERPKGSFSTLEIQRTEQGDSAMYLCASSPRLTPYEQYFGPGTRLTVT.

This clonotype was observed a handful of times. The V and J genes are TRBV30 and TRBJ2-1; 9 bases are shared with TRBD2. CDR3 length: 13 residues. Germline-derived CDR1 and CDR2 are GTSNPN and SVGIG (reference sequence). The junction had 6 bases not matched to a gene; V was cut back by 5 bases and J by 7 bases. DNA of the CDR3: TGTGCCTGGGGCGGGCTAGCGGGAAATGAGCAGTTCTTC. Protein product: CAWGGLAGNEQFF.

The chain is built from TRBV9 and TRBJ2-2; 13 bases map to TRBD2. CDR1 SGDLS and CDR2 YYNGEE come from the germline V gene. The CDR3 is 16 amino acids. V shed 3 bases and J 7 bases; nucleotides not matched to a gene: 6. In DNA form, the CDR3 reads TGTGCCAGCAGCGCCGCGGGACTAGCGGGGAGCGGGGAGCTGTTTTTT. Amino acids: CASSAAGLAGSGELFF.

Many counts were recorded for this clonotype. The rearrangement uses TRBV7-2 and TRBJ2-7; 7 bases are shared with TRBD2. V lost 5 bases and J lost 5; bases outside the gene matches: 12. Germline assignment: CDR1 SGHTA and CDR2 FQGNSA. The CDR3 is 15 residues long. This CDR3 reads CASSPNGRAANEQYF. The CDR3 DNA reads TGTGCCAGCAGCCCTAATGGGAGGGCCGCAAACGAGCAGTACTTC.

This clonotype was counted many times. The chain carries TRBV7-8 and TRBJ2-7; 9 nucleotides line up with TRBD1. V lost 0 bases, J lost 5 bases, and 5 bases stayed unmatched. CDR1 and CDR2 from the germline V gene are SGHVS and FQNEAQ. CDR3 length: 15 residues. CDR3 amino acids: CASSLALGQGHEQYF. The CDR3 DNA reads TGTGCCAGCAGCTTAGCTTTGGGACAGGGTCACGAGCAGTACTTC.

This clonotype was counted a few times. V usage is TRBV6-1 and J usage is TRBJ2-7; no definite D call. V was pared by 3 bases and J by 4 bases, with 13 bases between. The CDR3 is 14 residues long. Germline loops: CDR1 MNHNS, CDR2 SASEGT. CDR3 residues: CASSEPSMIYEQYF. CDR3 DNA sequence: TGTGCCAGCAGTGAGCCATCGATGATTTACGAGCAGTACTTC.

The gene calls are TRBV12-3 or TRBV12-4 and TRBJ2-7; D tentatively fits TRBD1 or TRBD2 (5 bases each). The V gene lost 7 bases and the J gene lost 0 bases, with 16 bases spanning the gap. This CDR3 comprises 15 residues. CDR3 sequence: CASTHGGSASYEQYF. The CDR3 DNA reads TGTGCCAGCACCCATGGGGGATCGGCCTCCTACGAGCAGTACTTC.

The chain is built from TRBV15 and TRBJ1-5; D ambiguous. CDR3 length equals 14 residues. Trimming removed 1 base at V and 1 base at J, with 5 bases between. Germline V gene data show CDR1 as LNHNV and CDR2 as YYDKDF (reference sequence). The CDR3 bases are TGTGCCACCAGCAGAGGTTTCAGCAATCAGCCCCAGCATTTT. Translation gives CATSRGFSNQPQHF.

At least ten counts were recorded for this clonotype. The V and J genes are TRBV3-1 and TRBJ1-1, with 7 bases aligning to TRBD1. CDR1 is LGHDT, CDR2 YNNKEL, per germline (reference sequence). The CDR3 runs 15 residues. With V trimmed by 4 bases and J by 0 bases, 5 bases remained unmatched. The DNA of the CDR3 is TGTGCCAGCAGCCGGCCGGGACAGATGAACACTGAAGCTTTCTTT. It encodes CASSRPGQMNTEAFF. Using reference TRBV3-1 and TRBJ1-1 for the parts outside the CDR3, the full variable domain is DTAVSQTPKYLVTQMGNDKSIKCEQNLGHDTMYWYKQDSKKFLKIMFSYNNKELIINETVPNRFSPKSPDKAHLNLHINSLELGDSAVYFCASSRPGQMNTEAFFGQGTRLTVV.

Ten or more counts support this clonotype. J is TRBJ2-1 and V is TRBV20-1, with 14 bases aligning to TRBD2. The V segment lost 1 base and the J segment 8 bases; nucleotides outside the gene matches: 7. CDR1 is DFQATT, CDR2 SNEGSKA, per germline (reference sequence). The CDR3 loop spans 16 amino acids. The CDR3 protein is CSARVPGTSGSYEQFF. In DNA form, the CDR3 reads TGCAGTGCTAGAGTACCCGGGACTAGCGGGAGTTATGAGCAGTTCTTC.

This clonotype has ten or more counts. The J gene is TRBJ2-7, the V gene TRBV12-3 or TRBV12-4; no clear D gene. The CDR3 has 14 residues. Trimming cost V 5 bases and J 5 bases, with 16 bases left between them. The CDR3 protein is CASSPTGNLDEQYF. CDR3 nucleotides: TGTGCCAGCAGTCCGACTGGGAATCTGGACGAGCAGTACTTC.